This T cell receptor beta chain stems from a study of blood T cell repertoires in COVID-19. At the level of the study: Italy, Spain and the United States were the sources of the convalescent and acute COVID-19 samples. Sources were T cells, B-cell-depleted T cells, or PBMCs; the material itself was cDNA or gDNA.

Per the original data handling: It was from reference gene primer amplification that nucleated cell counts were estimated. Measured with immunoSEQ multiplex PCR; TCRdb has only the in-frame clones, and not every one. The V and J calls and clone size come from that table; D and trimming were worked out from the DNA. The repertoire holds about 55,000 clones, approximately 85% seen once, with approximately 15% in the top ten. Germline V gene lookup returns CDR1 SEHNR and CDR2 FQNEAQ (reference sequence). V was clipped by 5 bases and J by 10 bases; unmatched bases: 5. CDR3 length: 13 amino acids. V is TRBV7-9 and J is TRBJ1-6, with TRBD1 identical over 7 bases. The sample taken for sequencing was peripheral blood. The clonotype originates from a human donor in a cohort sampled during active COVID-19. CDR3: CASSPRQGSPLHF. As DNA, the CDR3 is TGTGCCAGCAGCCCACGACAGGGATCACCCCTCCACTTT.